This T cell receptor beta chain was captured in a study of OX40 agonist ivuxolimab in advanced cancers. Turning to the study itself: Every 2 weeks, ivuxolimab was infused into the patients intravenously at between 0.01 and 10 mg/kg.

The CDR3 extends over 19 amino acids. Germline CDR1 is MDHEN and CDR2 is SYDVKM. V was pared by 4 bases and J by 0 bases, with 13 bases of the junction left unmatched. Some clones are missing from TCRdb's copy, which holds only in-frame ones; the method was immunoSEQ multiplex PCR. This sample carries some 18,000 clones, around 70% of them seen once, and the ten largest clones take about 16%. The source was CD4+ or CD8+ T cells sorted from blood, collected in a trial of the OX40 agonist ivuxolimab. J is TRBJ2-4 and V is TRBV28; 9 positions match TRBD1. The clonotype was recovered from an adult with an advanced solid tumor such as melanoma, head and neck, liver or kidney cancer. CDR3 nucleotide sequence: TGTGCCAGCAGTTACCGGGACAGGGCCTTGTGGCAAGCCAAAAACATTCAGTACTTC. Translated, it gives CASSYRDRALWQAKNIQYF.